What follows describes a single TCR beta chain. At least ten counts were recorded for this clonotype. What this receptor recognizes is not known. No base quality information exists; no much larger clone differs at one position. Inclusive of the bounding cysteine and phenylalanine, the CDR3 is 14 residues long. Only CDR3 DNA remains: 42 bases, in frame from the first base. Trimming removed 5 bases from V and 3 bases from J, leaving 12 bases between the germline ends. The germline V gene yields SGHTA for CDR1 and FQGTGA for CDR2. The sample was run on an Illumina NovaSeq 6000. cDNA libraries for TCRalpha and TCRbeta were prepared by 5'RACE using constant-segment primers, with sample barcodes and unique molecular identifiers added. Trizol reagent was used to extract RNA from every sample. Library amplification was performed in two PCR steps, and a second sample barcode and Illumina TruSeq adapters were introduced in the second step. Sequencing of the libraries was done on an Illumina NovaSeq, producing 2 x 150 bp paired-end reads. As for the original processing: With migec v1.2.7, reads were demultiplexed and then collapsed into UMI-guided consensus sequences. Using mixcr v2.1.11, UMI consensuses were aligned to TRA and TRB V and J templates and then assembled into clonotypes. Clonotypes were classified as expanded or contracted when called significant by both edgeR and NoisET, with noise models trained on biological replicates. For edgeR calls, the thresholds were a false discovery rate-adjusted p below 0.01 and a log2 fold-change of 1. As an exploratory analysis of dynamics, PCA with hierarchical clustering was applied to max-normalized trajectories of the 1000 most abundant clonotypes. The CD4 or CD8 phenotype of responding clones was assigned using the separately sequenced CD4+ and CD8+ repertoires. TCRdb cleaned the public reads at Q25 with fastp, built clones with MiXCR and kept in-frame beta chains. Each entry merges the rows of one CDR3 protein and shows their most common DNA and genes. The V and J calls were not made by the authors but by TCRdb's processing. Present in this sample are 25,000 to 30,000 distinct CDR3 sequences, approximately 12% of which were seen just once. The ten largest clones take up roughly 15% of the sample.

This entry is derived from a study of T-cell memory formation after mild COVID-19 (dated by TCRdb to the early 2020s). Background for the entire study: TCR sequence clusters from the two donors were largely donor specific. In two donors, T-cell clones that expanded and contracted after mild COVID-19 were followed by sequencing TCRalpha and TCRbeta repertoires longitudinally. The cohort comprised two young, previously healthy adult volunteers, one female and one male. General conclusions and limits of the study: Clones that contracted from day 15 to 85 showed balanced CD4/CD8 phenotypes, whereas a second wave of clones that expanded from day 15 to 37 leaned towards CD4+. Contracting CD4+ clones were located mainly in the CM and EM memory subsets, whereas CD8+ clones were found to be enriched in EMRA. Only two mild cases were covered in the study, and larger cohorts including severe cases with pre-infection samples were considered necessary. The second-wave clones that peaked on day 37 were not confirmed to be SARS-CoV-2 specific. Some responding clones were detected in pre-infection memory, which suggested that pre-existing cross-reactive memory T cells had joined the SARS-CoV-2 response.

Ficoll-Paque density gradient centrifugation was used to isolate PBMCs. The source is an adult woman who had mild COVID-19 (a few samples of this study predate the infection). The sample titles of this study are shuffled in the database, so cell type and time point are left out; the donor was told from shared clones. The chain is made from TRBV7-3 and TRBJ2-3; a tentative D match to TRBD2 spans 6 bases. The material sequenced was PBMCs or a T cell subset sorted from them (not recorded which). For the CDR3, the sequence is CASSPGLPTDTQYF. The sequenced DNA: TGTGCCAGCAGCCCGGGACTTCCGACAGATACGCAGTATTTT. Reference TRBV7-3 and TRBJ2-3 genes cover what lies past the CDR3, so the full variable domain is GAGVSQTPSNKVTEKGKYVELRCDPISGHTALYWYRQSLGQGPEFLIYFQGTGAADDSGLPNDRFFAVRPEGSVSTLKIQRTERGDSAVYLCASSPGLPTDTQYFGPGTRLTVL.